Listed here are 2 T cell receptor beta chains from one sample, sequenced in a study of metastatic and nonmetastatic thyroid tumors. Ahead of thyroid surgery, no patient had received treatment of any kind. TCRdb re-called the PCR reads with MiXCR. The sample comprises about 17,000 clones, roughly 26% of which are singletons, and approximately 24% rests with the top ten. The sequenced sample was tumor tissue. These TCRs come from a female donor with papillary thyroid cancer or a benign thyroid nodule (not recorded which). Some clones in this sample may be carry-over from other donors' samples.

This clone was counted ten times or more. This chain connects TRBV12-3 or TRBV12-4 to TRBJ2-6; TRBD1 matches at 11 bases. The CDR3 has 19 amino acids. With 1 base clipped from V and 0 bases from J, the junction kept 5 bases outside the gene matches. Here the CDR3 DNA reads TGTGCCAGCAGTTTAGGGGGACAGGGGGGTTTCTCTGGGGCCAACGTCCTGACTTTC. Translation gives CASSLGGQGGFSGANVLTF.

In its sample, this clone was seen a few times. The junction departs from germline at one end; a sequencing error may be responsible. This chain connects TRBV27 to TRBJ1-1; 7 positions agree with TRBD1. Germline CDR1 reads MNHEY; CDR2 reads SMNVEV (reference sequence). This CDR3 has 16 amino acids. This chain's CDR3 is CASSLGSGTENNEAFF. CDR3 in DNA: TGTGCCAGCAGTTTGGGATCAGGGACAGAGAACAATGAAGCTTTCTTT.